The next 17 T cell receptor beta chains were all read from a single sample in a study of T cells in Graves' hyperthyroidism and ophthalmopathy. The source material, RNA transcripts, was used to amplify TCR beta CDR3 regions. With the HTBI primer set, the TCR CDR3 went through a first round of RT-PCR. TCRdb reprocessed the multiplex PCR reads with MiXCR, giving one entry per CDR3 protein. The sample has 530,000 or so distinct CDR3 sequences, about half seen once; the top ten hold more than 7%. The specimen was peripheral blood or thyroid tissue (not recorded which). The receptor set was obtained from a woman between 18 and 29 years old with Graves' hyperthyroidism.

Remarks on this clonotype: The CDR3 does not close with the conserved phenylalanine or tryptophan, likely indicating a read error. The genes are TRBV4-3 and TRBJ2-7; D is undetermined. This CDR3 region has 14 residues. Trimming cost V 0 bases and J 1 base, with 7 bases left between them. Germline V gene lookup returns CDR1 LGHNA and CDR2 YSLEER. The CDR3 protein is CASSQDRLSYEQYL. CDR3 bases: TGCGCCAGCAGCCAAGATCGGCTTTCCTACGAGCAGTACCTC.

This sequence joins TRBV5-1 and TRBJ2-7, with 11 positions matching TRBD2. This CDR3 spans 18 amino acids. V was clipped by 0 bases and J by 1 base; unmatched bases: 9. Germline CDR1 and CDR2: SGHRS and YFSETQ. The CDR3 here is CASSLVLAGGQSSYEQYF. The CDR3 DNA reads as TGCGCCAGCAGCTTGGTTCTAGCGGGAGGCCAGAGTTCCTACGAGCAGTACTTC. The whole variable domain, filled in from reference TRBV5-1 and TRBJ2-7, reads KAGVTQTPRYLIKTRGQQVTLSCSPISGHRSVSWYQQTPGQGLQFLFEYFSETQRNKGNFPGRFSGRQFSNSRSEMNVSTLELGDSALYLCASSLVLAGGQSSYEQYFGPGTRLTVT.

A few counts support this clonotype. The chain carries TRBV30 and TRBJ1-1; D is unclear. This CDR3 comprises 15 residues. The V end was cut by 0 bases, the J end by 2 bases, with 13 bases between. Germline-derived CDR1 and CDR2 are GTSNPN and SVGIG (reference sequence). CDR3 amino acids: CAWSVRMGVNTEAFF. CDR3 sequence (DNA): TGTGCCTGGAGTGTACGAATGGGAGTCAACACTGAAGCTTTCTTT.

The chain employs TRBV3-1 and TRBJ2-7, with D maybe TRBD2 (6 bases). The V gene lost 4 bases and the J gene lost 3 bases, with 10 bases spanning the gap. This CDR3 contains 13 residues. CDR1 is LGHDT and CDR2 is YNNKEL in the germline V gene (reference sequence). DNA of the CDR3: TGTGCCAGCAGCCGCGGGGTTGACTACGAGCAGTACTTC. Amino acids: CASSRGVDYEQYF.

This sequence joins TRBV11-1 and TRBJ2-7, with D hard to call. The CDR3 contains 13 residues. CDR1 is SGHAT and CDR2 is FQDESV in the germline V gene (reference sequence). Trimming cost V 6 bases and J 4 bases, with 13 bases left between them. Here the CDR3 reads CASRPLEGYEQYF. CDR3 DNA: TGTGCCAGCAGGCCCTTGGAAGGGTACGAGCAGTACTTC.

The CDR3 DNA reads TGTGCCAGCAGTGAAGCTGCCGGGTACGAGCAGTACTTC. It yields the protein CASSEAAGYEQYF. This sequence joins TRBV6-1 and TRBJ2-7; D call uncertain. With 0 bases removed from V and 4 bases from J, the gap between germline ends came to 7 bases. CDR1 MNHNS and CDR2 SASEGT come from the germline V gene. The CDR3 is 13 amino acids.

This clonotype was seen only a few times. The chain uses TRBV2 and TRBJ2-2, with 7 bases aligning to TRBD2. V was pared by 2 bases and J by 1 base, with 4 bases of the junction left unmatched. In germline, CDR1 is SNHLY, CDR2 FYNNEI. The CDR3 is made up of 16 amino acids. This CDR3 is CASSERSSGNTGELFF. Written as DNA, the CDR3 is TGTGCCAGCAGTGAAAGATCTAGCGGGAACACCGGGGAGCTGTTTTTT.

This clonotype has a handful of counts. This chain uses TRBV20-1 with TRBJ1-4; 10 nucleotides align to TRBD1. The germline gives CDR1 DFQATT, CDR2 SNEGSKA (reference sequence). Germline trimming cut 1 base from V and 8 bases from J; bases unmatched to any gene: 10. The CDR3 length is 16 residues. The CDR3 region has the DNA TGCAGTGCTAGAGCAAGACAGGGGGCCCGAGGAGAAAAACTGTTTTTT. This sequence encodes CSARARQGARGEKLFF.

In the case of this clonotype: A much bigger clone sits one base away, suggesting this may be a read error. The chain uses TRBV14 and TRBJ2-5; 9 nucleotides match TRBD1. CDR3 size: 15 residues. Germline V lookup: CDR1 SGHDN, CDR2 FVKESK. Written as DNA, the CDR3 is TGTGCCAGCAGCCGGGTCGGACAGGGGCAAGAGGCCCAGTACTTC. The encoded protein is CASSRVGQGQEAQYF.

V and J are TRBV15 and TRBJ2-7, with D tentatively TRBD1 (5 bases). V was cut by 3 bases and J by 8 bases, with 14 bases left in between. Germline V CDR1 and CDR2: LNHNV, YYDKDF (reference sequence). There are 13 residues in the CDR3. This chain's CDR3 is CATSSQTDSKQYF. DNA for the CDR3: TGTGCCACCAGCAGCCAGACAGACAGTAAGCAGTACTTC.

This clonotype has a handful of counts. The rearrangement joins TRBV10-3 to TRBJ1-3, with unresolved D. Trimming pared 8 bases from V and 8 bases from J, leaving 4 bases between. The CDR3 sequence is 9 residues long. Germline V gene data show CDR1 as ENHRY and CDR2 as SYGVKD. The CDR3, as DNA: TGTGCCATCCGGGACACCATATATTTT. It encodes CAIRDTIYF.

This clonotype has a count of ten or more. The chain has TRBV6-5 and TRBJ2-5, with 7 positions matching TRBD2. Germline V gene sequence: CDR1 MNHEY, CDR2 SVGAGI. There are 14 residues in the CDR3. The ends lost 6 bases at V and 2 bases at J; junction bases unmatched: 6. The CDR3 DNA sequence: TGTGCCAGCAGCCCCCTAGCGGAACAAGAGACCCAGTACTTC. It encodes CASSPLAEQETQYF.

This clonotype has more than one count but fewer than ten. V usage is TRBV5-8 and J usage is TRBJ2-2; 11 nucleotides match TRBD1. Per germline, CDR1 SGHTS and CDR2 YDEGEE. There are 16 residues in the CDR3. Germline trimming cut 4 bases from V and 6 bases from J; bases unmatched to any gene: 8. CDR3 amino acids: CASSQGTGGRAGELFF. CDR3 bases: TGTGCCAGCAGCCAAGGGACAGGGGGTCGGGCCGGGGAGCTGTTTTTT.

This clonotype has at least ten counts. The chain uses TRBV19 and TRBJ2-1; D assignment may be TRBD1 or TRBD2 (5 bases each). The germline CDR1 and CDR2 sequences are LNHDA and SQIVND (reference sequence). The V gene lost 10 bases and the J gene lost 10 bases, with 29 bases spanning the gap. CDR3 length: 16 amino acids. The CDR3 DNA reads as TGTGCCACCGAGTGGGACGGTCTTGGGCGTATCCAGGAGCAGTTCTTC. It codes for CATEWDGLGRIQEQFF.

This clonotype was counted once. The rearrangement uses TRBV13 and TRBJ2-7; 10 bases map to TRBD1. Germline V CDR1 and CDR2: PRHDT, FYEKMQ (reference sequence). V was pared by 6 bases and J by 5 bases, with 10 bases of the junction left unmatched. The CDR3 is 15 amino acids. The CDR3 nucleotides read TGTGCCAGCAGTGGGGCTCGGGACAGGGGCCACGAGCAGTACTTC. Its protein product is CASSGARDRGHEQYF.

The V gene is TRBV7-2, the J gene TRBJ1-5, with D maybe TRBD1 (6 bases). This CDR3 has 13 amino acids. The germline V gene encodes CDR1 SGHTA and CDR2 FQGNSA. The CDR3, as DNA: TGTGCTAGCCAAGGACAGTCTGGACAGCCCCAGCATTTT. It encodes CASQGQSGQPQHF.

In its sample, this clonotype was seen many times. The chain is built from TRBV27 and TRBJ1-2, with D possibly matching TRBD1 (6 bases). The CDR3 covers 14 residues. V dropped 5 bases and J dropped 4 bases, with 14 bases sitting between them. From germline, CDR1 is MNHEY and CDR2 SMNVEV (reference sequence). The CDR3 DNA reads as TGTGCCAGCAGTCTTACTACAGGGAGCTATGGCTACACCTTC. Protein product: CASSLTTGSYGYTF.